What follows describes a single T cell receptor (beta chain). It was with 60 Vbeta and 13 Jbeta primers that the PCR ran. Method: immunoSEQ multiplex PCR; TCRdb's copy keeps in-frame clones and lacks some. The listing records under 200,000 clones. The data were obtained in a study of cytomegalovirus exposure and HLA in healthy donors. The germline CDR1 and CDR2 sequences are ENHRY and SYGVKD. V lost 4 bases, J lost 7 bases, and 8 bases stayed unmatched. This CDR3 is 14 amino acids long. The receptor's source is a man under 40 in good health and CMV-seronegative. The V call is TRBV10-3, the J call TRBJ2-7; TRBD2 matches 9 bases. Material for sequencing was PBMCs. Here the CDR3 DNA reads TGTGCCATCAGTGTGGCGGGAGGGCCGGGGGAGCAGTACTTC. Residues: CAISVAGGPGEQYF.